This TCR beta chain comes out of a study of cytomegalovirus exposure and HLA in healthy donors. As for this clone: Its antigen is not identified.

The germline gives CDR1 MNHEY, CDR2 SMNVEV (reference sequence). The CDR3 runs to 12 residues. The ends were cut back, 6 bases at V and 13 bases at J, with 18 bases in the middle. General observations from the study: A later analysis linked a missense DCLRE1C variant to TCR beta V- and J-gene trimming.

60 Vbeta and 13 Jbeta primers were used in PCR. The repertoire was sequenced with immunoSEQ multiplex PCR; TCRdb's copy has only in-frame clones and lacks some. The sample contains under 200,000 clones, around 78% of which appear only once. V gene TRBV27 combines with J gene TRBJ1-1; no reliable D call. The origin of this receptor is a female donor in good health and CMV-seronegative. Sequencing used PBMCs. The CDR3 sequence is CASRGSGKGGFF. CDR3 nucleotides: TGTGCCAGCAGAGGGAGTGGGAAAGGTGGTTTCTTT.